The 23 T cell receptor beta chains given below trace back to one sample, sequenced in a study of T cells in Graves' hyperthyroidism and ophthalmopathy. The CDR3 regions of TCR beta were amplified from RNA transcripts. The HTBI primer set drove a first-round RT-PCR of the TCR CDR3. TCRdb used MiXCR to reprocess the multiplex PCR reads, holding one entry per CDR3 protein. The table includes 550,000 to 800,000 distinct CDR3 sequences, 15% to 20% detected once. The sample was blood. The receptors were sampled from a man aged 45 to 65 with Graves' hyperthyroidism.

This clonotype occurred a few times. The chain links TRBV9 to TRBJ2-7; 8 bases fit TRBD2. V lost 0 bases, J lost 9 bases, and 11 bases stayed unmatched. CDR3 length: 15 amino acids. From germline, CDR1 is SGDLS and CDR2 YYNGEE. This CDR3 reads CASSVDGAGGERQYF. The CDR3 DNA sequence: TGTGCCAGCAGCGTAGATGGGGCGGGAGGTGAACGGCAGTACTTC.

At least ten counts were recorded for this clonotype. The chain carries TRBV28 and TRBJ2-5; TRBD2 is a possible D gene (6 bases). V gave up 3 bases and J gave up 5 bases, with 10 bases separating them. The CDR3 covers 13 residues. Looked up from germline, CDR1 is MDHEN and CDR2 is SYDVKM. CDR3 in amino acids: CASSLEGPETQYF. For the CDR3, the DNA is TGTGCCAGCAGTTTGGAGGGACCTGAGACCCAGTACTTC.

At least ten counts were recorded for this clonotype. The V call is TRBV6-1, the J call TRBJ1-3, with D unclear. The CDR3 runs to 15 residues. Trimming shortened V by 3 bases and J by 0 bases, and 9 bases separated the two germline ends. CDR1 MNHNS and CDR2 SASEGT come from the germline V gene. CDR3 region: CASSERTASGNTIYF. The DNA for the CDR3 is TGTGCCAGCAGTGAGAGAACGGCCTCTGGAAACACCATATATTTT.

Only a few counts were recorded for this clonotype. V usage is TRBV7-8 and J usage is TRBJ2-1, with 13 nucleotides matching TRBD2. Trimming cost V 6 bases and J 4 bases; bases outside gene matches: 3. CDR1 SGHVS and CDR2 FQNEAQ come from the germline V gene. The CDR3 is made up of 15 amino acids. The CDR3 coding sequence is TGTGCCAGCAGGCGGACTAGCGGGAGATACAATGAGCAGTTCTTC. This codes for CASRRTSGRYNEQFF.

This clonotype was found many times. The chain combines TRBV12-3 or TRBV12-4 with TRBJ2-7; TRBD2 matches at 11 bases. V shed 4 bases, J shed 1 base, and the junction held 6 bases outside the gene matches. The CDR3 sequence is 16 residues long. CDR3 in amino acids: CASSSGLAGLSYEQYF. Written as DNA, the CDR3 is TGTGCCAGCAGTTCAGGACTAGCGGGTCTGTCCTACGAGCAGTACTTC.

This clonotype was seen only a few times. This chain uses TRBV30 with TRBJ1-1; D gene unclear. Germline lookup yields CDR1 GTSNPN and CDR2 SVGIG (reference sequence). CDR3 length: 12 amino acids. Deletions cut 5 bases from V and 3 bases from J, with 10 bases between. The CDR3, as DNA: TGTGCCTGGGGGCCCCCCTACACTGAAGCTTTCTTT. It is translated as CAWGPPYTEAFF.

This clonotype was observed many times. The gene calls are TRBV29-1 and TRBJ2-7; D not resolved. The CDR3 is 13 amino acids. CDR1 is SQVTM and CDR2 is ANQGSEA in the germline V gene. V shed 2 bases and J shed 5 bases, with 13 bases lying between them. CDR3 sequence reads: CSVEKTATDEQYF. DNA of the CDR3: TGCAGCGTTGAAAAAACAGCCACCGACGAGCAGTACTTC.

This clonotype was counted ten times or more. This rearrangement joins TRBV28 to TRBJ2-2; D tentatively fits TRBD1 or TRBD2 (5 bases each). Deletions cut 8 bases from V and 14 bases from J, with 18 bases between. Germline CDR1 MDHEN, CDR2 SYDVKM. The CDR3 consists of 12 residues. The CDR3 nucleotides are TGTGCCAGCGCAATCGGGACCGGGTTCCTGTTTTTT. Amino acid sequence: CASAIGTGFLFF.

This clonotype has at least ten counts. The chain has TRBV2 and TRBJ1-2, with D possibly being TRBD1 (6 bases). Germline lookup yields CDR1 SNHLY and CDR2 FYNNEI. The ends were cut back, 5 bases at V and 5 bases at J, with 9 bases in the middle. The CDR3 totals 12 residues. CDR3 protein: CASSMDSYGYTF. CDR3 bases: TGTGCCAGCAGTATGGACAGTTATGGCTACACCTTC.

DNA for the CDR3: TGCGCCAGCAGCCGTACTTTTAGCGGGGGGAGCTCCTACAATGAGCAGTTCTTC. Translated, it gives CASSRTFSGGSSYNEQFF. The chain couples TRBV4-1 to TRBJ2-1; 10 bases align to TRBD2. Losses at the gene ends were 4 bases for V and 0 bases for J; bases not matched to a gene: 9. This CDR3 region has 18 residues. Per the germline V gene, CDR1 is MGHRA and CDR2 is YSYEKL.

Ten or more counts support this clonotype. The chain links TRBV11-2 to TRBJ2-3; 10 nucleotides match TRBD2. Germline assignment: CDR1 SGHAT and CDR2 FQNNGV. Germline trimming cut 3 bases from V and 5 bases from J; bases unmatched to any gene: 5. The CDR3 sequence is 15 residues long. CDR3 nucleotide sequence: TGTGCCAGCAGCTTGGGACTAGCGTTTGTAGATACGCAGTATTTT. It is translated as CASSLGLAFVDTQYF.

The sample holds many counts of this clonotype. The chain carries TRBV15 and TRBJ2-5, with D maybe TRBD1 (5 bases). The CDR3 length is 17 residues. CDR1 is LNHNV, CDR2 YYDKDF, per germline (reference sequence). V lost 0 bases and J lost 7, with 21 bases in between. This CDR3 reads CATSRDQAPPKRGTQYF. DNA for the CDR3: TGTGCCACCAGCAGAGATCAAGCGCCCCCAAAAAGGGGGACCCAGTACTTC.

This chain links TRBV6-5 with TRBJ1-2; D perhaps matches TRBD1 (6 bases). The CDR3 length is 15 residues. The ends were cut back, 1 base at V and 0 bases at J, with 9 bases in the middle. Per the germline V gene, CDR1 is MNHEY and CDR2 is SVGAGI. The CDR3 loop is CASSYWTVSNYGYTF. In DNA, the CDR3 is TGTGCCAGCAGTTACTGGACAGTTTCTAACTATGGCTACACCTTC.

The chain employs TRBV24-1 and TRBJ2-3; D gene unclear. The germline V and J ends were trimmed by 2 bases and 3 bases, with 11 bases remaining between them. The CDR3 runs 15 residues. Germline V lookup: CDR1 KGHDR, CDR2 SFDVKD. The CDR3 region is CATSDSSDATDTQYF. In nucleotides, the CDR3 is TGTGCCACCAGTGATTCAAGTGATGCTACAGATACGCAGTATTTT.

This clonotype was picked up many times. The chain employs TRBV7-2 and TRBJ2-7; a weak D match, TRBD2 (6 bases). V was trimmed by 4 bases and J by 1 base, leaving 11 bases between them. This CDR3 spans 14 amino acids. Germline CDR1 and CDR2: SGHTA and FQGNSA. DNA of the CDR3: TGTGCCAGCAGCTGGGGGGACCAGTCCTACGAGCAGTACTTC. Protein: CASSWGDQSYEQYF.

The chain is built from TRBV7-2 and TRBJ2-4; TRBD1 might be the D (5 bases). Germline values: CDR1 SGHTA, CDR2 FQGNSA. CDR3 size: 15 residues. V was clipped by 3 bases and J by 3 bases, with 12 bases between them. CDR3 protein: CASSLQGEVKNIQYF. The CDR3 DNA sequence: TGTGCCAGCAGCTTGCAGGGTGAAGTCAAAAACATTCAGTACTTC.

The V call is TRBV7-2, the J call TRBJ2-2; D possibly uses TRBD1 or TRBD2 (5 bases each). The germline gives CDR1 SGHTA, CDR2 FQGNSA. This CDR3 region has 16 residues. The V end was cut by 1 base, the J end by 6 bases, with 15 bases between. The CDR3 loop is CASSLGGIQGPGELFF. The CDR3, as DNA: TGTGCCAGCAGCTTAGGGGGGATCCAGGGTCCCGGGGAGCTGTTTTTT.

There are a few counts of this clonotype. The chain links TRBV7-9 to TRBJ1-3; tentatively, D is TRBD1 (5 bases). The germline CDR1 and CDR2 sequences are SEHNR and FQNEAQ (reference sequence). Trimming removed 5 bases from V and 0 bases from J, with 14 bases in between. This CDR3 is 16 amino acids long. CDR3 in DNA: TGTGCCAGCAGCCGACCCGACAGTCCCTCTGGAAACACCATATATTTT. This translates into CASSRPDSPSGNTIYF. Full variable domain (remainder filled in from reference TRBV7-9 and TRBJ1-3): DTGVSQNPRHKITKRGQNVTFRCDPISEHNRLYWYRQTLGQGPEFLTYFQNEAQLEKSRLLSDRFSAERPKGSFSTLEIQRTEQGDSAMYLCASSRPDSPSGNTIYFGEGSWLTVV.

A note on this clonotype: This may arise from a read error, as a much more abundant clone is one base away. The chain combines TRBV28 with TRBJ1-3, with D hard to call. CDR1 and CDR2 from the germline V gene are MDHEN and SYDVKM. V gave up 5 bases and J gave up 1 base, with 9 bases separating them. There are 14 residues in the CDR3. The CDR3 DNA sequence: TGTGCCAGCAGTACCACCCTTTCTGGAAACACCATATATTTT. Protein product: CASSTTLSGNTIYF. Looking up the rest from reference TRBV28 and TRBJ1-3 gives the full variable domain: DVKVTQSSRYLVKRTGEKVFLECVQDMDHENMFWYRQDPGLGLRLIYFSYDVKMKEKGDIPEGYSVSREKKERFSLILESASTNQTSMYLCASSTTLSGNTIYFGEGSWLTVV.

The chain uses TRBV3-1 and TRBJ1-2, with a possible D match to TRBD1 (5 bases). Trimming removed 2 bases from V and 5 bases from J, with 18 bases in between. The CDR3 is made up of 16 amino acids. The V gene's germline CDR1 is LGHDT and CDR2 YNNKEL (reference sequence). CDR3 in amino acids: CASSQTLGDSIYGYTF. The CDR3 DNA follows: TGTGCCAGCAGCCAAACTCTCGGAGACAGTATTTATGGCTACACCTTC.

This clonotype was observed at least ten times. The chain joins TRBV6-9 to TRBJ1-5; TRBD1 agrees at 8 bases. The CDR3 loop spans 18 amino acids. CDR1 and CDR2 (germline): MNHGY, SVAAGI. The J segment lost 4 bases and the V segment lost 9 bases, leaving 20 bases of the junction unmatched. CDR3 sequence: CASRTYRGCCARNQPQHF. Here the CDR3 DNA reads TGTGCCAGTCGCACTTACAGGGGGTGTTGTGCTAGGAATCAGCCCCAGCATTTT.

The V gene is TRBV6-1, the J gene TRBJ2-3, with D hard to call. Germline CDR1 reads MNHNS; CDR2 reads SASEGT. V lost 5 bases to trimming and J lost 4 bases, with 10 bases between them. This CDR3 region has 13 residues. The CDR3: CASSPPSPDTQYF. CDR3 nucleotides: TGTGCCAGCAGTCCTCCGAGCCCAGATACGCAGTATTTT.

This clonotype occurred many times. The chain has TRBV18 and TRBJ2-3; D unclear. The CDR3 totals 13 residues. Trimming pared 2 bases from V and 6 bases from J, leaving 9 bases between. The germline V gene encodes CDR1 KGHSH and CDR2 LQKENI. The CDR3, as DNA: TGTGCCAGCTCACCAACTTTCGCGGATACGCAGTATTTT. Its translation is CASSPTFADTQYF.